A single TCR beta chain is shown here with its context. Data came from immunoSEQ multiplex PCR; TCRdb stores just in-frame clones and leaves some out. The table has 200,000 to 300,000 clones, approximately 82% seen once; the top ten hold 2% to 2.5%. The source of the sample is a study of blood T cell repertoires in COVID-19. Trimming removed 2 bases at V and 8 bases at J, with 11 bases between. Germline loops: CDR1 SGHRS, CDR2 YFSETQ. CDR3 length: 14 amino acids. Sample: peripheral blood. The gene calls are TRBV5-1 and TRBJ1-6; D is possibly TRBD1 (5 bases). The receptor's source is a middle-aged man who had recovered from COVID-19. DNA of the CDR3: TGCGCCAGCAGCTTAGAGGGGAGGGATTCACCCCTCCACTTT. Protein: CASSLEGRDSPLHF. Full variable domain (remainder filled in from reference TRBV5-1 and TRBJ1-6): KAGVTQTPRYLIKTRGQQVTLSCSPISGHRSVSWYQQTPGQGLQFLFEYFSETQRNKGNFPGRFSGRQFSNSRSEMNVSTLELGDSALYLCASSLEGRDSPLHFGNGTRLTVT.